This entry concerns a single T cell receptor beta chain. Its antigen is unidentified. Profiled with immunoSEQ multiplex PCR; TCRdb holds only in-frame clones, not every one. The data show around 25,000 clones, approximately 84% seen once. The data were taken from a study of lymphopenia after photon versus proton radiotherapy. Overall study findings and caveats: Only patients who died were analyzed for survival; proton advantage is unproven. Photon-treated patients lost naive T cells and TCR diversity; proton-treated stayed stable.

Trimming pared 3 bases from V and 7 bases from J, leaving 15 bases between. There are 14 residues in the CDR3. Germline V gene data show CDR1 as SEHNR and CDR2 as FQNEAQ (reference sequence). The clonotype comes from a man aged 40-55 years with gastric cancer. The chain has TRBV7-9 and TRBJ1-1; D remains unclear. The material was peripheral blood, obtained from a patient treated with photon-based radiotherapy. CDR3 nucleotides: TGTGCCAGCAGCTTTAGGAAAAATGGGATTGAAGCTTTCTTT. Translating gives CASSFRKNGIEAFF.